This T cell receptor beta chain was found in a study of blood T cell repertoires in COVID-19. Study background: PBMCs, B-cell-depleted T cells, or T cells were the source of the cDNA or gDNA that made up the material.

The germline V gene encodes CDR1 LNHNV and CDR2 YYDKDF (reference sequence). The length of the CDR3 is 18 residues. Trimming pared 4 bases from V and 4 bases from J, leaving 22 bases between. Profiled with immunoSEQ multiplex PCR; TCRdb holds only in-frame clones, not every one. The sample lists some 240,000 clones; 82% were seen once. This clonotype originated in a woman aged 55-70 years with active or convalescent COVID-19. Material: peripheral blood. V and J are TRBV15 and TRBJ2-2, with TRBD2 as a possible D gene (5 bases). CDR3 in amino acids: CATSNPRFGVSVTGELFF. Written as DNA, the CDR3 is TGTGCCACCAGCAACCCAAGGTTCGGGGTCTCGGTCACCGGGGAGCTGTTTTTT.